These T cell receptor beta chains were read from a single sample in a study of blood T cell repertoires in COVID-19. The protocol was immunoSEQ multiplex PCR, while the TCRdb copy is restricted to in-frame clones and leaves out a portion. Of about 98,000 clones listed, less than 85% are singletons. Sequencing was done on a sample of peripheral blood. The source is a man between 65 and 85 years old with active or convalescent COVID-19. The CDR3 runs from the conserved cysteine through the conserved F or W. D genes are given only for firm matches. The size of a clone is reported for some rows only, either as once, few or many, or as a class for expanded clones.

>NA|TRBJ2-1|TRBV12-3/TRBV12-4|NA|12
CASRRGGDEQFF
TGTGCCAGCAGACGAGGGGGAGATGAGCAGTTCTTC
>NA|TRBJ1-1|TRBV7-9|NA|13
CASSLEANTEAFF
TGTGCCAGCAGCTTGGAGGCGAACACTGAAGCTTTCTTT
>NA|TRBJ2-3|TRBV9|NA|19
CASSEDSRSVFSSTDTQYF
TGTGCCAGCAGCGAAGACAGCCGCTCAGTTTTCTCTAGCACAGATACGCAGTATTTT
>NA|TRBJ1-2|TRBV4-3|TRBD1|14
CASSQSRDSYGYTF
TGCGCCAGCAGCCAGAGCCGGGACAGCTATGGCTACACCTTC
>NA|TRBJ1-2|TRBV6-5|NA|13
CASSYLTADGYTF
TGTGCCAGCAGTTACCTTACAGCCGATGGCTACACCTTC
>NA|TRBJ2-7|TRBV11-1|TRBD1|14
CASRDRAGAYEQYF
TGTGCCAGCCGGGACAGGGCAGGGGCCTACGAGCAGTACTTC
>NA|TRBJ2-7|TRBV6-5|NA|12
CASRAGTYEQYF
TGTGCCAGCAGAGCCGGGACTTACGAGCAGTACTTC
>NA|TRBJ1-4|TRBV5-6|NA|15
CASSLAAQGNEKLFF
TGTGCCAGCAGCTTGGCGGCACAGGGAAATGAAAAACTGTTTTTT
>NA|TRBJ1-3|TRBV7-9|NA|15
CASSLSLYSGNTIYF
TGTGCCAGCAGCTTAAGCCTCTACTCTGGAAACACCATATATTTT
>NA|TRBJ2-1|TRBV21-1|NA|22
CASSPTPPPGQGAYRAGNEQFF
TGTGCCAGCAGTCCTACCCCCCCACCGGGACAGGGGGCCTATCGGGCGGGCAATGAGCAGTTCTTC
>NA|TRBJ2-1|TRBV6-5|NA|13
CATLGSSYNEQFF
TGTGCCACCCTCGGGTCTTCCTACAATGAGCAGTTCTTC
>NA|TRBJ1-2|TRBV3-1/TRBV3-2|NA|12
CASSPLGGGYTF
TGTGCCAGCAGCCCCTTGGGGGGGGGCTACACCTTC
>once|TRBJ2-7|TRBV20-1|NA|11
CSARTSVSQYF
TGCAGTGCAAGGACTTCTGTTTCGCAGTACTTC
>NA|TRBJ1-4|TRBV5-4|TRBD1|14
CASSRTGENEKLFF
TGTGCCAGCAGTCGGACAGGGGAAAATGAAAAACTGTTTTTT
>NA|TRBJ2-3|TRBV7-9|NA|17
CASSLAAGGGRSDTQYF
TGTGCCAGCAGCTTAGCCGCAGGGGGTGGGAGGTCGGATACGCAGTATTTT
>NA|TRBJ1-2|TRBV6-5|TRBD1|14
CASRTQGSYFGYTF
TGTGCCAGCAGGACACAGGGGAGCTACTTTGGCTACACCTTC
>NA|TRBJ1-1|TRBV4-3|NA|15
CASSQSGEMNTEAFF
TGCGCCAGCAGCCAATCAGGGGAGATGAACACTGAAGCTTTCTTT
>NA|TRBJ2-7|TRBV7-8|NA|11
CASSFRSEQYF
TGTGCCAGCAGCTTCAGGTCCGAGCAGTACTTC
>NA|TRBJ2-4|TRBV11-2|TRBD1|12
CASSLGDSTKYF
TGTGCCAGCAGCTTAGGGGACAGTACTAAGTACTTC
>once|TRBJ2-5|TRBV7-9|NA|13
CASSSIGHETQYF
TGTGCCAGCAGTTCCATTGGGCACGAGACCCAGTACTTC
>NA|TRBJ1-2|TRBV19|NA|16
CASSMGSGTRGYGYTF
TGTGCCAGTAGTATGGGATCCGGGACAAGGGGCTATGGCTACACCTTC
>NA|TRBJ2-2|TRBV7-8|TRBD2|15
CASSYGTSGGGELFF
TGTGCCAGCAGCTACGGGACTAGCGGAGGCGGGGAGCTGTTTTTT
>NA|TRBJ2-6|TRBV7-2|NA|17
CASSLFAGNSGANVLTF
TGTGCCAGCAGCTTATTCGCCGGGAACTCTGGGGCCAACGTCCTGACTTTC
>NA|TRBJ1-1|TRBV11-2|NA|17
CASSLARQGYYSTEAFF
TGTGCCAGCAGCTTAGCTCGACAAGGCTATTATTCCACTGAAGCTTTCTTT
>NA|TRBJ2-3|TRBV5-1|NA|15
CASSQDSVSTDTQYF
TGCGCCAGCAGCCAGGATAGTGTTAGCACAGATACGCAGTATTTT
>few|TRBJ1-4|TRBV7-9|TRBD1|14
CASSQRDSGEKLFF
TGTGCCAGCAGCCAAAGGGACAGTGGCGAAAAACTGTTTTTT